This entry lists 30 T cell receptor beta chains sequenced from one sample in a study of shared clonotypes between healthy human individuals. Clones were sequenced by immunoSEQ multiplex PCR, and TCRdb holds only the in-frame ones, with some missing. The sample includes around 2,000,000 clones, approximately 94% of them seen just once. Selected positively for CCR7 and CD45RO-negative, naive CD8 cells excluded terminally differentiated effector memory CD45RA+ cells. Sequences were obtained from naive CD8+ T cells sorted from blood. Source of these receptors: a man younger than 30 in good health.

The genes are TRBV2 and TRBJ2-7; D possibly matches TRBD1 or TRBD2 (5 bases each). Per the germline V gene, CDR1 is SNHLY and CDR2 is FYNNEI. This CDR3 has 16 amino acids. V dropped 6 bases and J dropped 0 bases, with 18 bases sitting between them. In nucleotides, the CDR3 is TGTGCCAGCAGCGAGGGGCCCATGTTGGCCTCCTACGAGCAGTACTTC. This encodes CASSEGPMLASYEQYF.

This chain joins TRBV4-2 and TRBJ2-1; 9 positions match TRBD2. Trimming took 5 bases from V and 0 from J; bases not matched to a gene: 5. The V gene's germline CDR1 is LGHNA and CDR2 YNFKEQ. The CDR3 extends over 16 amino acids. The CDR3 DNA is TGTGCCAGCAGCACGACTAGCGGCAACTCCTACAATGAGCAGTTCTTC. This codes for CASSTTSGNSYNEQFF.

The CDR3 protein is CASSGGQHSQETQYF. CDR3 sequence (DNA): TGTGCCAGCTCAGGGGGCCAGCACTCCCAAGAGACCCAGTACTTC. The rearrangement links TRBV2 to TRBJ2-5, with 8 bases identical to TRBD1. CDR3 length: 15 amino acids. V was clipped by 8 bases and J by 1 base; unmatched bases: 9. Germline V gene data show CDR1 as SNHLY and CDR2 as FYNNEI.

The DNA for the CDR3 is TGTGCCTGGGGACTAGCGGGTTTAAGCTCCTACGAGCAGTACTTC. It is translated as CAWGLAGLSSYEQYF. The chain combines TRBV30 with TRBJ2-7, with 11 bases matching TRBD2. Trimming cost V 5 bases and J 0 bases; bases outside gene matches: 6. This CDR3 is 15 amino acids long. Germline V gene data show CDR1 as GTSNPN and CDR2 as SVGIG (reference sequence).

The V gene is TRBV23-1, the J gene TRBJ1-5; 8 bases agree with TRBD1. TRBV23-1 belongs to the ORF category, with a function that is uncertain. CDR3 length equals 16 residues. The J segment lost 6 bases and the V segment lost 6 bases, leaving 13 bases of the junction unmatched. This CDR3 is CASSLPDRGHIQPQHF. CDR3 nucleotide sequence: TGCGCCAGCAGCCTCCCCGACAGGGGACACATTCAGCCCCAGCATTTT.

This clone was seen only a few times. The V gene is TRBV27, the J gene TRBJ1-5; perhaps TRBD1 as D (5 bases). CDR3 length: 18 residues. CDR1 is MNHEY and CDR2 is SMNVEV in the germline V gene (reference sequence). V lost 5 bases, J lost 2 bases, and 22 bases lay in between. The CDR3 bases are TGTGCCAGCAGTCCAGTCTCAGTTGGGGGGATCGGCAATCAGCCCCAGCATTTT. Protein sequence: CASSPVSVGGIGNQPQHF.

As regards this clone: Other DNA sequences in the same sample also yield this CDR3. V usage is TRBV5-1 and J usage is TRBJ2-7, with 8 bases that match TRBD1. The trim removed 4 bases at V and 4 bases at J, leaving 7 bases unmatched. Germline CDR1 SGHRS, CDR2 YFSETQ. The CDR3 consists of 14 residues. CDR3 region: CASSPGQGGYEQYF. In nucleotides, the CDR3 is TGCGCCAGCAGCCCCGGACAGGGTGGGTACGAGCAGTACTTC. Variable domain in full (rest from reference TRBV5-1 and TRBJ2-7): KAGVTQTPRYLIKTRGQQVTLSCSPISGHRSVSWYQQTPGQGLQFLFEYFSETQRNKGNFPGRFSGRQFSNSRSEMNVSTLELGDSALYLCASSPGQGGYEQYFGPGTRLTVT.

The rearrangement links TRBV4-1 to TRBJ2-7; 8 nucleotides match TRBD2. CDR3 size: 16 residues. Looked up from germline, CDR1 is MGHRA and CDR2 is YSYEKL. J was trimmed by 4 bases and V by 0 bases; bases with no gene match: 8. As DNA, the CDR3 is TGCGCCAGCAGCCAAGATGGGCCGGGCGGGAGGTACGAGCAGTACTTC. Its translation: CASSQDGPGGRYEQYF.

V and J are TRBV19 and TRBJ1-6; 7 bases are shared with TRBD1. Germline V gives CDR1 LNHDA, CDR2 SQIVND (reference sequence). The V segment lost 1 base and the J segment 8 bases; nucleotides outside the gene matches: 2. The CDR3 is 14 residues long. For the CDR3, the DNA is TGTGCCAGTAGTATAGTTCAGGGGGATTCACCCCTCCACTTT. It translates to CASSIVQGDSPLHF. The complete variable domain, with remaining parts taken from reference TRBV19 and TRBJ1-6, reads DGGITQSPKYLFRKEGQNVTLSCEQNLNHDAMYWYRQDPGQGLRLIYYSQIVNDFQKGDIAEGYSVSREKKESFPLTVTSAQKNPTAFYLCASSIVQGDSPLHFGNGTRLTVT.

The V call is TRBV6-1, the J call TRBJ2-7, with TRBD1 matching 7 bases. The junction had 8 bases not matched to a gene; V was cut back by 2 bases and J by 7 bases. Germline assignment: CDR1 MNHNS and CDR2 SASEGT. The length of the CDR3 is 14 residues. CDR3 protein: CASSERQGLGEQYF. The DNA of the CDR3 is TGTGCCAGCAGTGAACGACAGGGTCTGGGGGAGCAGTACTTC.

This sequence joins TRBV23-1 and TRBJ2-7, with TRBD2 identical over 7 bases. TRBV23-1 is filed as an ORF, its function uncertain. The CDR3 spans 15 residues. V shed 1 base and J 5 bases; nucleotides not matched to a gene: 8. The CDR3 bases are TGCGCCAGCAGTCAATGGCGGGAGCCGAGGAACGAGCAGTACTTC. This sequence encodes CASSQWREPRNEQYF.

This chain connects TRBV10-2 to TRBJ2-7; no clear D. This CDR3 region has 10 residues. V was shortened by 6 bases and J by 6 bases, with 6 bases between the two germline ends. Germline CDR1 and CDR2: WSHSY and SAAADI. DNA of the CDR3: TGCGCCAGCAGGGGAACCGAGCAGTACTTC. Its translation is CASRGTEQYF.

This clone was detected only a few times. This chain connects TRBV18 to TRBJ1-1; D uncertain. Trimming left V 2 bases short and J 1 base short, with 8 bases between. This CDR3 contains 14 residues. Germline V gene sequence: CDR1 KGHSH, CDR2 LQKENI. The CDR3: CASSPANGNTEAFF. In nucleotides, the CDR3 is TGTGCCAGCTCACCAGCCAACGGGAACACTGAAGCTTTCTTT.

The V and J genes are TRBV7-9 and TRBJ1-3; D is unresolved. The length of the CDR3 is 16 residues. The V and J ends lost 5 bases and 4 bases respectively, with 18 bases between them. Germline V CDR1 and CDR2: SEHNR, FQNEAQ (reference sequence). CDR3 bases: TGTGCCAGCAGCCCCCCGGCCATGGGTACAGGAAACACCATATATTTT. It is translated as CASSPPAMGTGNTIYF. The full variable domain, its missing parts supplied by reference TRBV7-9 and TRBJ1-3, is DTGVSQNPRHKITKRGQNVTFRCDPISEHNRLYWYRQTLGQGPEFLTYFQNEAQLEKSRLLSDRFSAERPKGSFSTLEIQRTEQGDSAMYLCASSPPAMGTGNTIYFGEGSWLTVV.

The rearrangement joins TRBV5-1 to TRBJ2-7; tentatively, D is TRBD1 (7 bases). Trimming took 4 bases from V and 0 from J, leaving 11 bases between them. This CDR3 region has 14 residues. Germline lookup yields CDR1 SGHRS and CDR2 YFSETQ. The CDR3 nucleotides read TGCGCCAGCAGCAGGCAGGGGGGCTCCTACGAGCAGTACTTC. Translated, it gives CASSRQGGSYEQYF.

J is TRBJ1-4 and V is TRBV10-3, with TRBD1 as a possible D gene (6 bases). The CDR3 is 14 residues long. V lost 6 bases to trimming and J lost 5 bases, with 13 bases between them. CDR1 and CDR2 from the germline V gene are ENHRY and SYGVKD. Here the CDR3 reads CAISPPRGNEKLFF. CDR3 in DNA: TGTGCCATCAGCCCTCCCAGGGGCAATGAAAAACTGTTTTTT.

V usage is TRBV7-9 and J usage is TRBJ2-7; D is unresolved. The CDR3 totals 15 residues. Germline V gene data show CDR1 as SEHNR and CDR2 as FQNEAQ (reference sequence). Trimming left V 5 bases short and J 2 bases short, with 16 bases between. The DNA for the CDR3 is TGTGCCAGCAGCCAACTTATCGGCAGGCCCTACGAGCAGTACTTC. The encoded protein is CASSQLIGRPYEQYF.

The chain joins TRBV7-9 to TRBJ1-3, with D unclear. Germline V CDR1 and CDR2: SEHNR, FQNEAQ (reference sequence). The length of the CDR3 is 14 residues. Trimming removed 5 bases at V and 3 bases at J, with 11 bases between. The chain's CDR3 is CASSGREDGNTIYF. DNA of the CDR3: TGTGCCAGCAGCGGCCGAGAAGATGGAAACACCATATATTTT.

This CDR3 is CASSYEQLGDQPQHF. The CDR3 DNA is TGTGCCAGCAGTTACGAACAACTAGGGGATCAGCCCCAGCATTTT. The V and J genes are TRBV6-6 and TRBJ1-5, with a weak D call TRBD1 (5 bases). Germline V gene data show CDR1 as MNHNY and CDR2 as SVGAGI (reference sequence). Trimming took off 2 bases at V and 5 bases at J, with 13 bases between the two ends. The CDR3 contains 15 residues.

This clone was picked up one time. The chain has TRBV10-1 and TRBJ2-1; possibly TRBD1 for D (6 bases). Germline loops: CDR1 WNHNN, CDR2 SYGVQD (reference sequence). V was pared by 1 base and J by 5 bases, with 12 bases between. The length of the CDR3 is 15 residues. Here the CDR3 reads CASSEYRTANNEQFF. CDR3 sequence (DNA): TGCGCCAGCAGTGAGTATAGGACAGCTAACAATGAGCAGTTCTTC.

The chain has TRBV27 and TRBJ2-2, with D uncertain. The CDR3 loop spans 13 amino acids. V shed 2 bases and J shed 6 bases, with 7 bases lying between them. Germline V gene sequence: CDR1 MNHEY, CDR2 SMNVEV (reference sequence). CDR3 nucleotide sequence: TGTGCCAGCAGTTTACAATCCGCCGGGGAGCTGTTTTTT. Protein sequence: CASSLQSAGELFF.

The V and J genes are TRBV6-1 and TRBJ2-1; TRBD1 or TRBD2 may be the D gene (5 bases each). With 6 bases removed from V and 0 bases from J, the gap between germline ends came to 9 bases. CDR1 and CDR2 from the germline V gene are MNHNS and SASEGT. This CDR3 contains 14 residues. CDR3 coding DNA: TGTGCCAGCAGCAGGGACGGCTCCTACAATGAGCAGTTCTTC. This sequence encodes CASSRDGSYNEQFF.

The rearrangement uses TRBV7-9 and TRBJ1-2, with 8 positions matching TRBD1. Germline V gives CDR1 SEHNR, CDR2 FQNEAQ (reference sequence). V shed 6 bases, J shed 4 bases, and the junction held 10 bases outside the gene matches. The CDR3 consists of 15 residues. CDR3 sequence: CASSQGTGSFYGYTF. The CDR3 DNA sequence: TGTGCCAGCAGTCAAGGGACAGGCTCTTTCTATGGCTACACCTTC.

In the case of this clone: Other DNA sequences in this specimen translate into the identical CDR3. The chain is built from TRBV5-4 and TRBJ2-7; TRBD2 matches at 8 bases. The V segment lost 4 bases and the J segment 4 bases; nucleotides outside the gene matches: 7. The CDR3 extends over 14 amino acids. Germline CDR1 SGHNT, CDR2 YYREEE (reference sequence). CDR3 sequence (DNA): TGTGCCAGCAGCCCTGGGACTAGTTCTTACGAGCAGTACTTC. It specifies CASSPGTSSYEQYF.

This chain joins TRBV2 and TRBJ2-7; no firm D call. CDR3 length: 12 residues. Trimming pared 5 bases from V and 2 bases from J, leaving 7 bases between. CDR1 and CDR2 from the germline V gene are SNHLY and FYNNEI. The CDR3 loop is CASSLATYEQYF. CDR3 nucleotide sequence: TGTGCCAGCAGTCTTGCGACCTACGAGCAGTACTTC.

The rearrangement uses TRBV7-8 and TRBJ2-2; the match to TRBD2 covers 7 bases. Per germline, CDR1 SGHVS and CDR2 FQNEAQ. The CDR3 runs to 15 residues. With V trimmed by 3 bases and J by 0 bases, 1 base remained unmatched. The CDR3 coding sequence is TGTGCCAGCAGCTTTGGGACTACGAACACCGGGGAGCTGTTTTTT. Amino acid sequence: CASSFGTTNTGELFF.

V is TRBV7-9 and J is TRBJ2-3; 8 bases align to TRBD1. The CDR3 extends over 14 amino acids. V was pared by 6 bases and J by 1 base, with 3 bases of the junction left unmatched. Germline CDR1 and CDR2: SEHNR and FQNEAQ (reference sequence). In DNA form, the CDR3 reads TGTGCCAGCAGACTGACAGGGGGCACAGATACGCAGTATTTT. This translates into CASRLTGGTDTQYF. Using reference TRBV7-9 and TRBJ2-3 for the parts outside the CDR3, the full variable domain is DTGVSQNPRHKITKRGQNVTFRCDPISEHNRLYWYRQTLGQGPEFLTYFQNEAQLEKSRLLSDRFSAERPKGSFSTLEIQRTEQGDSAMYLCASRLTGGTDTQYFGPGTRLTVL.

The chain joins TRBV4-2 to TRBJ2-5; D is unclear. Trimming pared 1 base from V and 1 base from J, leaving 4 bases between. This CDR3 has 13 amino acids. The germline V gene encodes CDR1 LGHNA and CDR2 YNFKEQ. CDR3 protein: CASSQGVQETQYF. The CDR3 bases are TGTGCCAGCAGCCAAGGGGTCCAAGAGACCCAGTACTTC.

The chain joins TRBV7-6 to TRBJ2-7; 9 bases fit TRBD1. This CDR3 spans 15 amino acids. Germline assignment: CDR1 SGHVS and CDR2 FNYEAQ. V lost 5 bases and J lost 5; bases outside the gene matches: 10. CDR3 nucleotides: TGTGCCAGCAGCCGGGACGGACAGGGGTTGGACGAGCAGTACTTC. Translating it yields CASSRDGQGLDEQYF.

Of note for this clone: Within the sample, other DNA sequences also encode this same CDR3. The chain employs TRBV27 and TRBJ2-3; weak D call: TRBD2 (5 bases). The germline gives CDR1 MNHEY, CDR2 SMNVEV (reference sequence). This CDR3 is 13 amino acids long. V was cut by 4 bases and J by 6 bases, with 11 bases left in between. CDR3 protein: CASSSDRGDTQYF. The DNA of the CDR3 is TGTGCCAGCAGTTCCGACCGCGGGGATACGCAGTATTTT.